Below, 10 T cell receptor beta chains from the same sample are listed, as sequenced in a study of cytomegalovirus exposure and HLA in healthy donors. PCR primers comprised 60 Vbeta and 13 Jbeta primers. Sequencing used immunoSEQ multiplex PCR; TCRdb keeps in-frame clones, though not all of them. The sample includes about 150,000 clones, roughly 10% seen only once; the top ten take 1.5% to 2%. Specimen: PBMCs. The receptor source for this set is a man aged 45-65 years in good health and CMV-seronegative.

There are a few counts of this clone. One end of the junction is discordant with germline, which a read error may explain. Within the sample, other DNA sequences also encode this same CDR3. V gene TRBV19 combines with J gene TRBJ1-1; 8 positions match TRBD1. This CDR3 spans 14 amino acids. CDR1 is LNHDA and CDR2 is SQIVND in the germline V gene (reference sequence). The CDR3 loop is CASSMWTGNTEAFF. DNA for the CDR3: TGTGCCAGTAGTATGTGGACAGGGAACACTGAGGCTTTCTTT.

V gene TRBV6-1 combines with J gene TRBJ1-1; perhaps TRBD1 as D (5 bases). The CDR3 runs to 13 residues. Germline loops: CDR1 MNHNS, CDR2 SASEGT. CDR3 DNA: TGTGACATAAGATTTGGAATGGGGCGGGAAGCTTTCTTT. It is translated as CDIRFGMGREAFF.

The chain is built from TRBV5-4 and TRBJ2-7, with D possibly matching TRBD2 (5 bases). CDR3 length: 15 amino acids. Trimming took off 4 bases at V and 2 bases at J, with 16 bases between the two ends. The germline gives CDR1 SGHNT, CDR2 YYREEE (reference sequence). The CDR3 nucleotides read TGTGCCAGCAGCCTATCCCGGGATTATGCCTACGAGCAGTACTTC. Encoded protein: CASSLSRDYAYEQYF.

In its sample, this clone was seen once. The V gene is TRBV10-2, the J gene TRBJ1-6, with unresolved D. This CDR3 is 13 amino acids long. Trimming took 11 bases from V and 7 from J, leaving 15 bases between them. Germline CDR1 WSHSY, CDR2 SAAADI. The CDR3 nucleotides read TGCGCCTCGACGGCACAGCTAAATTCACCCCTCCACTTT. It encodes CASTAQLNSPLHF.

The chain links TRBV2 to TRBJ2-1, with 9 bases identical to TRBD2. This CDR3 is built from 15 residues. V dropped 6 bases and J dropped 6; count of bases not matched to a gene: 9. The germline CDR1 and CDR2 sequences are SNHLY and FYNNEI. CDR3 region: CASSRGLAGPNEQFF. The DNA of the CDR3 is TGTGCCAGCAGCCGGGGACTAGCCGGTCCCAATGAGCAGTTCTTC. Full variable domain (outside the CDR3, taken from reference TRBV2 and TRBJ2-1): EPEVTQTPSHQVTQMGQEVILRCVPISNHLYFYWYRQILGQKVEFLVSFYNNEISEKSEIFDDQFSVERPDGSNFTLKIRSTKLEDSAMYFCASSRGLAGPNEQFFGPGTRLTVL.

The chain couples TRBV5-4 to TRBJ2-2; TRBD1 aligns across 7 bases. Germline assignment: CDR1 SGHNT and CDR2 YYREEE (reference sequence). V lost 0 bases, J lost 7 bases, and 9 bases stayed unmatched. The CDR3 length is 16 residues. Here the CDR3 reads CASSLAGLTGDGELFF. The CDR3, as DNA: TGTGCCAGCAGCTTGGCAGGTCTAACAGGGGACGGGGAGCTGTTTTTT.

This clone was seen a handful of times. V usage is TRBV6-1 and J usage is TRBJ2-7; 10 bases agree with TRBD1. With V trimmed by 4 bases and J by 7 bases, 10 bases remained unmatched. There are 15 residues in the CDR3. Germline CDR1 is MNHNS and CDR2 is SASEGT. CDR3 in DNA: TGTGCCAGCAGTGTAGGGACAGGGGATTCGGGGGAGCAGTACTTC. This encodes CASSVGTGDSGEQYF.

V is TRBV6-1 and J is TRBJ2-3; no clear D. Trimming removed 5 bases from V and 4 bases from J, with 7 bases in between. Germline V gene data show CDR1 as MNHNS and CDR2 as SASEGT. The CDR3 loop spans 12 amino acids. The CDR3 bases are TGTGCCAGCAGTTCTAATCCAGATACGCAGTATTTT. Translating gives CASSSNPDTQYF.

This chain joins TRBV5-1 and TRBJ1-1; a possible D gene is TRBD1 (6 bases). Germline V lookup: CDR1 SGHRS, CDR2 YFSETQ. V lost 2 bases, J lost 2 bases, and 13 bases lay in between. The CDR3 extends over 15 amino acids. CDR3 protein: CASSFWPDSNTEAFF. CDR3 DNA sequence: TGCGCCAGCAGCTTTTGGCCGGACAGCAACACTGAAGCTTTCTTT.

The chain employs TRBV27 and TRBJ2-1, with a weak D call TRBD1 (6 bases). The CDR3 has 13 amino acids. The V and J ends lost 5 bases and 10 bases respectively, with 15 bases between them. CDR1 and CDR2 from the germline V gene are MNHEY and SMNVEV (reference sequence). CDR3 protein: CASSPNRVREQFF. For the CDR3, the DNA is TGTGCCAGCAGTCCCAACAGGGTACGCGAGCAGTTCTTC.